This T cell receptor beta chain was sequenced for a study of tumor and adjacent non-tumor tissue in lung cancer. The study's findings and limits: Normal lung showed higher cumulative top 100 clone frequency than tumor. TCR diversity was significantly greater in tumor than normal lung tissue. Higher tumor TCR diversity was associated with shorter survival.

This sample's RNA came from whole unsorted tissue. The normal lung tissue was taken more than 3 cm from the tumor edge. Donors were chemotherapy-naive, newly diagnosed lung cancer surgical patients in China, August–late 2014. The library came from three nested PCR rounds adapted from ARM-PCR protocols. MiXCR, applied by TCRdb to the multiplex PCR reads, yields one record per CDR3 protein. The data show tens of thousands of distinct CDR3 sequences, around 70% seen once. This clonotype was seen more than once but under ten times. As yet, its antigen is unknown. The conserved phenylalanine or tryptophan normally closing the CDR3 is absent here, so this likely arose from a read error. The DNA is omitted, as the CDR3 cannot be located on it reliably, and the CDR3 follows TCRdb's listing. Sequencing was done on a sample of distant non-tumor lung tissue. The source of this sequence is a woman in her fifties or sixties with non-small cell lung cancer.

CDR3 sequence: CASLRDTIYEQHS. V gene TRBV6-1 combines with J gene TRBJ2-7; TRBD2 reflects the table's D call only, with no check against the DNA. The CDR3 is 13 amino acids in total, end residues counted. The germline CDR1 and CDR2 sequences are MNHNS and SASEGT.